These T cell receptor beta chains were read from a single sample in a study of T-cell memory formation after mild COVID-19. TCRdb processed the 5' RACE reads anew with MiXCR; each CDR3 protein has one entry. The data hold roughly 280,000 distinct CDR3 sequences, with approximately 8.4% observed a single time. Sequencing was performed on PBMCs or a T cell subset sorted from them (not recorded which). The origin of the receptors is a man aged 18 to 30 who had mild COVID-19 (a few samples of this study predate the infection). Cell type and time point are not known. Both conserved end residues are part of each CDR3. Each record gives: D gene, J gene, clone size, V gene, CDR3 protein, CDR3 DNA. D genes are given only for firm matches. Clone size is shown for a subset of rows, as once, few, many or a class of expanded clone.

d_gene: NA
j_gene: TRBJ2-6
abundance: many
v_gene: TRBV27
CDR3aa: CASSLIPNGANVLTF
CDR3nt: TGTGCCAGCAGTTTAATCCCAAACGGGGCCAACGTCCTGACTTTC

d_gene: NA
j_gene: TRBJ2-5
abundance: once
v_gene: TRBV3-1
CDR3aa: CASSQGYRDFGRETQYF
CDR3nt: TGTGCCAGCAGCCAAGGCTACAGGGATTTCGGGAGAGAGACCCAGTACTTC

d_gene: NA
j_gene: TRBJ2-2
abundance: NA
v_gene: TRBV6-5
CDR3aa: CASSWGLAGELFF
CDR3nt: TGTGCCAGCAGTTGGGGGCTTGCCGGGGAGCTGTTTTTT

d_gene: TRBD2
j_gene: TRBJ2-3
abundance: many
v_gene: TRBV24-1
CDR3aa: CATSDSTAGGTDTQYF
CDR3nt: TGTGCCACCAGTGATTCGACAGCGGGGGGCACAGATACGCAGTATTTT

d_gene: NA
j_gene: TRBJ1-1
abundance: NA
v_gene: TRBV7-3
CDR3aa: CASSSTRNTEAFF
CDR3nt: TGTGCCAGCAGCTCGACCCGTAACACTGAAGCTTTCTTT

d_gene: NA
j_gene: TRBJ1-2
abundance: few
v_gene: TRBV27
CDR3aa: CASTPNTNYGYTF
CDR3nt: TGTGCCAGCACCCCCAATACTAACTATGGCTACACCTTC

d_gene: TRBD1
j_gene: TRBJ2-3
abundance: few
v_gene: TRBV6-5
CDR3aa: CASSYPGQGDTDTQYF
CDR3nt: TGTGCCAGCAGTTACCCGGGACAGGGGGACACAGATACGCAGTATTTT

d_gene: TRBD2
j_gene: TRBJ2-1
abundance: few
v_gene: TRBV4-2
CDR3aa: CASGTGSGANEQFF
CDR3nt: TGTGCCAGCGGCACGGGTAGCGGGGCCAATGAGCAGTTCTTC

d_gene: NA
j_gene: TRBJ1-1
abundance: many
v_gene: TRBV20-1
CDR3aa: CSARDRRGGLGAFF
CDR3nt: TGCAGTGCTAGAGATCGGCGTGGGGGTCTGGGAGCTTTCTTT

d_gene: NA
j_gene: TRBJ2-3
abundance: NA
v_gene: TRBV4-1
CDR3aa: CASSQGARGPQGTDTQYF
CDR3nt: TGCGCCAGCAGCCAAGGGGCTCGGGGGCCCCAAGGGACAGATACGCAGTATTTT

d_gene: NA
j_gene: TRBJ2-5
abundance: NA
v_gene: TRBV4-1
CDR3aa: CASSQDLREETQYF
CDR3nt: TGCGCCAGCAGCCAAGATCTGCGGGAAGAGACCCAGTACTTC

d_gene: NA
j_gene: TRBJ1-5
abundance: many
v_gene: TRBV28
CDR3aa: CASAGVDQPQHF
CDR3nt: TGTGCCAGCGCAGGGGTCGATCAGCCCCAGCATTTT

d_gene: NA
j_gene: TRBJ1-2
abundance: NA
v_gene: TRBV6-5
CDR3aa: CASSSAGTHYGYTF
CDR3nt: TGTGCCAGCAGTTCTGCCGGGACACACTATGGCTACACCTTC

d_gene: NA
j_gene: TRBJ2-3
abundance: few
v_gene: TRBV19
CDR3aa: CASSIGHQYPDTQYF
CDR3nt: TGTGCCAGTAGTATAGGCCACCAGTACCCGGATACGCAGTATTTT

d_gene: NA
j_gene: TRBJ2-7
abundance: NA
v_gene: TRBV7-9
CDR3aa: CASSPGAYSYEQYF
CDR3nt: TGTGCCAGCAGCCCCGGGGCCTACTCCTACGAGCAGTACTTC

d_gene: NA
j_gene: TRBJ1-3
abundance: many
v_gene: TRBV6-1
CDR3aa: CASLVTLGGNTIYF
CDR3nt: TGTGCCAGCCTGGTAACGTTGGGAGGAAACACCATATATTTT

d_gene: NA
j_gene: TRBJ2-3
abundance: many
v_gene: TRBV29-1
CDR3aa: CSIRATDTQYF
CDR3nt: TGCAGTATCAGGGCTACAGATACGCAGTATTTT

d_gene: NA
j_gene: TRBJ1-2
abundance: NA
v_gene: TRBV12-3/TRBV12-4
CDR3aa: CASSLGGWDYGYTF
CDR3nt: TGTGCCAGCAGTTTAGGGGGTTGGGACTATGGCTACACCTTC

d_gene: TRBD2
j_gene: TRBJ2-1
abundance: few
v_gene: TRBV20-1
CDR3aa: CSADGLAGEQFF
CDR3nt: TGCAGTGCTGATGGGCTAGCGGGTGAGCAGTTCTTC